The TCR beta chain described here comes from a study of blood T cell repertoires in COVID-19. Background on the study: Acute and convalescent COVID-19 samples came from the United States, Italy and Spain.

This clone was observed a handful of times. In the study's own analysis: Nucleated cell number was recorded as an estimate derived from reference gene primer amplification. The assay was immunoSEQ multiplex PCR, and TCRdb's table has in-frame clones only and misses some. The V and J calls and clone size were taken over from that table, and D and trimming were inferred from the DNA. The sample yields approximately 110,000 clones, around 70% seen once. Seattle's enrolled individuals joined amid active infection and were then monitored longitudinally. This receptor was identified in a man older than 75 with COVID-19, enrolled during active disease. Sequenced input: peripheral blood.

The CDR3 protein is CASSRQGGESYEQYF. CDR3 bases: TGTGCCAGCAGTCGACAGGGGGGGGAGTCCTACGAGCAGTACTTC. This chain connects TRBV6-5 to TRBJ2-7; 9 nucleotides match TRBD1. CDR3 length: 15 amino acids. V was pared by 5 bases and J by 1 base, with 6 bases of the junction left unmatched. Germline CDR1 MNHEY, CDR2 SVGAGI.